This TCR beta chain was observed in a study of cytomegalovirus exposure and HLA in healthy donors. Trimming removed 1 base from V and 10 bases from J, with 10 bases in between. The CDR3 spans 13 residues. Germline V gene sequence: CDR1 SEHNR, CDR2 FQNEAQ (reference sequence). Sequencing used immunoSEQ multiplex PCR; TCRdb keeps in-frame clones, though not all of them. The repertoire includes tens of thousands of clones, around 97% of them detected once, and about 1.5% sits in the top ten. The sequence was collected from a woman younger than 30 in good health and CMV-seropositive. The sequenced sample consisted of PBMCs. V is TRBV7-9 and J is TRBJ1-4; the D gene is possibly TRBD1 (6 bases). The CDR3 coding sequence is TGTGCCAGCAGCTTAGGGGTAGGGGGAAAACTGTTTTTT. As protein: CASSLGVGGKLFF.